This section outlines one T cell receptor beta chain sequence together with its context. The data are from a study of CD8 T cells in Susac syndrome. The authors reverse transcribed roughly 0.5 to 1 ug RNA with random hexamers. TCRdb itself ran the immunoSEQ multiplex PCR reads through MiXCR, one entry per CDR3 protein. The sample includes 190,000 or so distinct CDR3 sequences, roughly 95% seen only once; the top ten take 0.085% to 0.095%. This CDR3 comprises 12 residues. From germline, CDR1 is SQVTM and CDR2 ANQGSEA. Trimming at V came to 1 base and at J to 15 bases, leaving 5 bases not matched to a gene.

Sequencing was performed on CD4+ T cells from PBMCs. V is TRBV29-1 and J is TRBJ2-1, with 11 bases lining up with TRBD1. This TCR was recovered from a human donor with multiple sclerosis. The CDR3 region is CSVEGQDRGRFF. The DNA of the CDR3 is TGCAGCGTTGAAGGCCAGGACAGGGGGCGGTTCTTC.